The clone carrying this T cell receptor (beta chain) was counted only a few times. The antigen remains unidentified. These data come from a study of T cell repertoires in cytomegalovirus infection. Background on the study: Indications of both CMV infection and matching HLA type were provided by public TCR beta signatures. Overall study results and limits: Pooled public TCR beta family frequency picked out CMV carriers with the relevant HLA. Across the ex vivo response, the dominant clonotypes were HLA-C-restricted CMV-specific TCR beta clonotypes.

TCRdb re-called the reads with MiXCR, one entry per CDR3 protein. The data show around 180,000 distinct CDR3 sequences, about 30% seen once. This CDR3 is built from 13 residues. The V end was cut by 8 bases, the J end by 0 bases, with 11 bases between. Per the germline V gene, CDR1 is SEHNR and CDR2 is FQNEAQ (reference sequence). The chain combines TRBV7-9 with TRBJ2-7; D is ambiguous. The receptor was derived from a human donor in good health (CMV status not recorded). Some clones in this sample may be carry-over from other donors' samples. The source material was PBMCs. CDR3 region: CASREDLSYEQYF. The CDR3 nucleotides read TGTGCCAGCCGCGAGGACCTCTCCTACGAGCAGTACTTC. Full variable domain (rest looked up from reference TRBV7-9 and TRBJ2-7): DTGVSQNPRHKITKRGQNVTFRCDPISEHNRLYWYRQTLGQGPEFLTYFQNEAQLEKSRLLSDRFSAERPKGSFSTLEIQRTEQGDSAMYLCASREDLSYEQYFGPGTRLTVT.